Below are 20 T cell receptor beta chains sequenced from a single sample in a study of T cells after yellow fever vaccination. TCRdb processed the 5' RACE reads anew with MiXCR; each CDR3 protein has one entry. This sample has 200,000 to 250,000 distinct CDR3 sequences, with approximately 3.2% found just once. Sequenced here: CD4+ T cells sorted from PBMCs, sampled 10 days after the yellow fever booster vaccination. The receptors come from a man between 18 and 35 years old who received the YFV17D yellow fever vaccine.

The V gene is TRBV7-2, the J gene TRBJ2-3; no clear D. Looked up from germline, CDR1 is SGHTA and CDR2 is FQGNSA. The CDR3 loop spans 13 amino acids. Trimming pared 3 bases from V and 11 bases from J, leaving 15 bases between. The CDR3: CASSFDPGPLQYF. As DNA, the CDR3 is TGTGCCAGCAGCTTTGACCCCGGCCCATTGCAGTATTTT.

This clonotype was picked up a small number of times. The rearrangement links TRBV5-5 to TRBJ1-5; 10 bases align to TRBD1. This CDR3 contains 16 residues. V gave up 4 bases and J gave up 7 bases; unmatched junction bases: 11. Germline V lookup: CDR1 SGHKS, CDR2 YYEKEE (reference sequence). CDR3 residues: CASSVGRTGGLQPQHF. The CDR3, as DNA: TGTGCCAGCAGCGTTGGACGGACAGGGGGGTTACAGCCCCAGCATTTT. Looking up the rest from reference TRBV5-5 and TRBJ1-5 gives the full variable domain: DAGVTQSPTHLIKTRGQQVTLRCSPISGHKSVSWYQQVLGQGPQFIFQYYEKEERGRGNFPDRFSARQFPNYSSELNVNALLLGDSALYLCASSVGRTGGLQPQHFGDGTRLSIL.

This clonotype was detected ten times or more. The V gene is TRBV4-3, the J gene TRBJ2-3; possibly TRBD1 for D (5 bases). Trimming removed 1 base at V and 4 bases at J, with 6 bases between. CDR3 size: 13 residues. Germline V gene lookup returns CDR1 LGHNA and CDR2 YSLEER. The CDR3 loop reads CASSQVGADTQYF. In DNA, the CDR3 is TGCGCCAGCAGCCAAGTAGGGGCAGATACGCAGTATTTT.

This clonotype was picked up a small number of times. This rearrangement joins TRBV2 to TRBJ2-3, with unresolved D. The germline V gene encodes CDR1 SNHLY and CDR2 FYNNEI. The CDR3 covers 14 residues. Trimming shortened V by 6 bases and J by 14 bases, and 24 bases separated the two germline ends. DNA for the CDR3: TGTGCCAGCAGAGAGAGGTCGGGCAACGGGTCGCGGTATTTT. This encodes CASRERSGNGSRYF.

The sample holds a few counts of this clonotype. V is TRBV18 and J is TRBJ2-6, with a tentative D call TRBD2 (5 bases). Trimming shortened V by 0 bases and J by 4 bases, and 13 bases separated the two germline ends. From germline, CDR1 is KGHSH and CDR2 LQKENI. This CDR3 has 17 residues. The chain's CDR3 is CASSPPDLGTGANVLTF. Here the CDR3 DNA reads TGTGCCAGCTCACCACCGGACTTGGGTACCGGGGCCAACGTCCTGACTTTC.

This clonotype was picked up a small number of times. J is TRBJ2-3 and V is TRBV18; no firm D call. Trimming removed 5 bases from V and 0 bases from J, with 15 bases in between. CDR3 length: 16 residues. The germline V gene has CDR1 KGHSH and CDR2 LQKENI. The CDR3 region has the DNA TGTGCCAGCTCAACGGCAAGCCAACCTAGCACAGATACGCAGTATTTT. Protein sequence: CASSTASQPSTDTQYF. Combining the CDR3 with reference TRBV18 and TRBJ2-3 gives the whole variable domain NAGVMQNPRHLVRRRGQEARLRCSPMKGHSHVYWYRQLPEEGLKFMVYLQKENIIDESGMPKERFSAEFPKEGPSILRIQQVVRGDSAAYFCASSTASQPSTDTQYFGPGTRLTVL.

The chain joins TRBV7-2 to TRBJ2-5; D uncertain. Germline-derived CDR1 and CDR2 are SGHTA and FQGNSA. V was trimmed by 1 base and J by 5 bases, leaving 17 bases between them. The CDR3 covers 16 residues. Here the CDR3 DNA reads TGTGCCAGCAGCTTAGGAGTTGCCGTGCCGTGGGAGACCCAGTACTTC. Protein sequence: CASSLGVAVPWETQYF.

This clonotype was found a few times. This sequence joins TRBV28 and TRBJ1-1, with 8 nucleotides matching TRBD1. Germline CDR1 MDHEN, CDR2 SYDVKM. The CDR3 contains 13 residues. Unmatched junction bases numbered 2, after V lost 4 bases and J lost 4 bases. CDR3 loop: CASSSQGVTEAFF. CDR3 sequence (DNA): TGTGCCAGCAGTTCACAGGGGGTCACTGAAGCTTTCTTT.

This clonotype was seen repeatedly, ten times or more. The chain carries TRBV6-1 and TRBJ2-5, with a tentative D call TRBD2 (6 bases). Germline values: CDR1 MNHNS, CDR2 SASEGT. Between the trimmed V and J ends, which lost 6 bases and 5 bases, there was a span of 13 bases. This CDR3 has 13 residues. The CDR3 reads CASSPRGGETQYF. In DNA form, the CDR3 reads TGTGCCAGCAGCCCACGGGGAGGCGAGACCCAGTACTTC.

This sequence joins TRBV10-3 and TRBJ2-7; D perhaps matches TRBD1 (5 bases). Looked up from germline, CDR1 is ENHRY and CDR2 is SYGVKD. The CDR3 loop spans 14 amino acids. Trimming removed 2 bases at V and 1 base at J, with 9 bases between. The CDR3 sequence: CAISENRQSYEQYF. Written as DNA, the CDR3 is TGTGCCATCAGTGAGAACAGACAGTCCTACGAGCAGTACTTC.

The chain combines TRBV10-3 with TRBJ1-1; TRBD1 agrees at 11 bases. V lost 7 bases and J lost 4; bases outside the gene matches: 5. The CDR3 consists of 14 residues. Germline CDR1 ENHRY, CDR2 SYGVKD. The CDR3 loop is CAINPGTGGTEAFF. CDR3 bases: TGTGCCATCAACCCCGGGACAGGGGGCACTGAAGCTTTCTTT.

This clonotype was recorded many times. The chain recombines TRBV15 with TRBJ2-3; 9 nucleotides line up with TRBD2. Unmatched junction bases numbered 4, after V lost 9 bases and J lost 0 bases. Per the germline V gene, CDR1 is LNHNV and CDR2 is YYDKDF (reference sequence). The CDR3 is made up of 14 amino acids. Here the CDR3 reads CATARGGSTDTQYF. In nucleotides, the CDR3 is TGTGCCACGGCGCGGGGGGGCAGCACAGATACGCAGTATTTT.

V gene TRBV29-1 combines with J gene TRBJ2-1, with TRBD1 matching 7 bases. Germline assignment: CDR1 SQVTM and CDR2 ANQGSEA. The ends lost 6 bases at V and 3 bases at J; junction bases unmatched: 8. CDR3 length: 14 amino acids. The CDR3 sequence: CSVHRQGFYNEQFF. The CDR3, as DNA: TGCAGCGTACATCGACAGGGTTTCTACAATGAGCAGTTCTTC.

The table lists this clonotype with a few counts. V usage is TRBV4-3 and J usage is TRBJ1-6; no clear D. The length of the CDR3 is 13 residues. Trimming removed 0 bases from V and 13 bases from J, with 10 bases in between. CDR1 and CDR2 from the germline V gene are LGHNA and YSLEER. The CDR3 here is CASSQDGSAPLHF. The CDR3 DNA follows: TGCGCCAGCAGCCAAGATGGGTCGGCGCCCCTCCACTTT.

This clonotype was counted at least ten times. This rearrangement joins TRBV3-1 to TRBJ1-5; D uncertain. Trimming removed 4 bases from V and 5 bases from J, with 12 bases in between. CDR1 and CDR2 (germline): LGHDT, YNNKEL (reference sequence). This CDR3 spans 14 amino acids. The CDR3 DNA follows: TGTGCCAGCAGCCCGGGAAGCTGGGATCAGCCCCAGCATTTT. Protein product: CASSPGSWDQPQHF.

This clonotype was seen a few times. The V call is TRBV25-1, the J call TRBJ1-2; D is ambiguous. Germline V gives CDR1 MGHDK, CDR2 SYGVNS. V lost 3 bases to trimming and J lost 6 bases, with 11 bases between them. This CDR3 has 13 residues. CDR3 nucleotides: TGTGCCAGCAGTGAGATGGAGGAGGATGGCTACACCTTC. Protein: CASSEMEEDGYTF.

In its sample, this clonotype was seen many times. The gene calls are TRBV10-3 and TRBJ2-6, with D maybe TRBD1 (7 bases). The CDR3 runs to 18 residues. V dropped 4 bases and J dropped 0 bases, with 16 bases sitting between them. The germline gives CDR1 ENHRY, CDR2 SYGVKD. Here the CDR3 reads CAISAAGQSSSGANVLTF. The CDR3 bases are TGTGCCATCAGTGCCGCGGGACAGTCAAGCTCTGGGGCCAACGTCCTGACTTTC.

This clonotype has a count of ten or more. The rearrangement joins TRBV7-2 to TRBJ2-7, with 11 bases that match TRBD1. This CDR3 has 15 amino acids. Trimming at V came to 4 bases and at J to 7 bases, leaving 9 bases not matched to a gene. Germline V CDR1 and CDR2: SGHTA, FQGNSA. The CDR3 is CASSSRDRGLLEQYF. In DNA form, the CDR3 reads TGTGCCAGCAGCTCCCGGGACAGGGGGTTATTGGAGCAGTACTTC.

This clonotype was seen more than once but under ten times. The chain uses TRBV7-2 and TRBJ2-1; D is unresolved. CDR3 size: 14 residues. Germline V gene lookup returns CDR1 SGHTA and CDR2 FQGNSA. Trimming left V 4 bases short and J 7 bases short, with 14 bases between. CDR3 bases: TGTGCCAGCAGCTCCAATCGCGGTGAAAATGAGCAGTTCTTC. It is translated as CASSSNRGENEQFF.

The rearrangement uses TRBV19 and TRBJ1-2, with D maybe TRBD1 (5 bases). The V end lost 9 bases, the J end lost 2 bases, and 10 bases lay between the germline ends. Germline assignment: CDR1 LNHDA and CDR2 SQIVND (reference sequence). The CDR3 contains 12 residues. The CDR3 region is CASQGFNYGYTF. CDR3 DNA: TGTGCCAGCCAGGGATTCAACTATGGCTACACCTTC.